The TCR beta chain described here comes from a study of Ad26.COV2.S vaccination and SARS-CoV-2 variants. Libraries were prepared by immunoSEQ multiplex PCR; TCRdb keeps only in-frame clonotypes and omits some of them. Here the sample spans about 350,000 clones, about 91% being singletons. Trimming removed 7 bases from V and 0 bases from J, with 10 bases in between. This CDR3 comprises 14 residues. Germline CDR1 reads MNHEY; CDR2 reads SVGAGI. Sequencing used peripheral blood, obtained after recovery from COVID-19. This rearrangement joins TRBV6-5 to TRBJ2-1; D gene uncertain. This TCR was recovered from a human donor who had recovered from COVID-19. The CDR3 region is CASKPISSYNEQFF. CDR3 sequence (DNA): TGTGCCAGCAAACCTATAAGCTCCTACAATGAGCAGTTCTTC.